This TCR beta chain stems from a study of T cells in Graves' hyperthyroidism and ophthalmopathy. Findings and limits, study-wide: Blood held most thyroid clonotypes expanded above 0.001 frequency. From stable hyperthyroidism, ophthalmopathy was set apart by a 13 V-J model.

Hyperthyroidism of Graves' type that showed no ophthalmopathy progression within 18 months was stable. Uncontrolled infection, other autoimmune disease, pregnancy and lactation each barred patients from inclusion. Template material for amplifying TCR beta CDR3 regions consisted of RNA transcripts. The HTBI primer set was used in a first-round RT-PCR of the TCR CDR3. TCRdb re-derived calls from the multiplex PCR reads in MiXCR, one entry per CDR3 protein. The data contain 800,000 or so distinct CDR3 sequences, 38% of them singletons. With respect to this clonotype: The antigen is unknown.

This CDR3 has 16 amino acids. V lost 3 bases, J lost 1 base, and 8 bases stayed unmatched. Germline V gene sequence: CDR1 SGHTA, CDR2 FQGNSA. The TCR was taken from a man between 18 and 35 years old with Graves' hyperthyroidism. The source material was blood. The V call is TRBV7-2, the J call TRBJ1-2; TRBD1 matches 7 bases. The CDR3 DNA follows: TGTGCCAGCAGCTTGAGACCAGGGGGATTTAACTATGGCTACACCTTC. Translated, it gives CASSLRPGGFNYGYTF. Looking up the rest from reference TRBV7-2 and TRBJ1-2 gives the full variable domain: GAGVSQSPSNKVTEKGKDVELRCDPISGHTALYWYRQSLGQGLEFLIYFQGNSAPDKSGLPSDRFSAERTGGSVSTLTIQRTQQEDSAVYLCASSLRPGGFNYGYTFGSGTRLTVV.